Listed here is a single TCR beta chain. The entirety of the isolated RNA underwent reverse transcription, so expressed TCRB transcripts were sequenced. This table comes from immunoSEQ multiplex PCR, and its TCRdb copy is limited to in-frame clones, with some not included. The table includes 60,000 or so clones, around three fifths detected once. The source of the sample is a study of beta chain features in type 1 diabetes. Germline V CDR1 and CDR2: SQVTM, ANQGSEA. This CDR3 spans 13 amino acids. V trimming: 5 bases; J trimming: 3 bases; junction bases outside the gene matches: 6. The clonotype was recovered from a woman younger than 30 in good health. The rearrangement uses TRBV29-1 and TRBJ1-2; 7 bases fit TRBD1. Sequencing was performed on Tregs from blood. CDR3: CSVFPGTDYGYTF. CDR3 coding DNA: TGCAGCGTTTTCCCCGGGACAGACTATGGCTACACCTTC.